This TCR beta chain originates from a study of patients and donors after allogeneic stem cell transplantation. In this sample, this clonotype turned up a few times. The CDR3 extends over 14 amino acids. J was trimmed by 6 bases and V by 4 bases; bases with no gene match: 7. Germline loops: CDR1 SGDLS, CDR2 YYNGEE. TCRdb reprocessed the RT-PCR reads via MiXCR and lists one record per CDR3 protein. Counted here are 25,000 to 35,000 distinct CDR3 sequences, 6.8% occurring once; the ten biggest clones make up about 35%. The receptor's source is a human donor who was either an allogeneic HSCT recipient or a stem cell or donor lymphocyte infusion donor (not recorded which). It is not recorded whose cells these are; they may come from a transplant donor. The sequencing sample was made of blood, either unsorted or a sorted T cell fraction (not recorded which). J is TRBJ2-7 and V is TRBV9; 10 bases agree with TRBD1. CDR3 nucleotide sequence: TGTGCCAGCAGCCTACGACAGGGGGCGGTCGAGCAGTACTTC. This sequence encodes CASSLRQGAVEQYF.